This T cell receptor beta chain is from a study of blood T cell repertoires in COVID-19. Study-wide background: Researchers got acute and convalescent COVID-19 samples from the United States, Italy and Spain. Sample material is recorded as cDNA or gDNA derived from T cells, B-cell-depleted T cells, or PBMCs.

Per the original methods: By means of reference gene primer amplification, nucleated cell counts were estimated. TCRdb's copy holds only in-frame clones and misses some; the assay was immunoSEQ multiplex PCR. That table supplies the V and J calls and clone size; D and trimming were determined from the DNA. This sample yields some 120,000 clones, of which around 80% are seen a single time; about 5.4% belongs to the top ten. The germline gives CDR1 DFQATT, CDR2 SNEGSKA (reference sequence). The V and J ends lost 3 bases and 0 bases, in that order; junction bases with no gene match: 10. This CDR3 spans 17 amino acids.

This sequence originates from a man of 80 years or more with active or convalescent COVID-19. The specimen was peripheral blood. The V call is TRBV20-1, the J call TRBJ2-3; 9 bases agree with TRBD2. CDR3 sequence: CSASILAGTYSTDTQYF. For the CDR3, the DNA is TGCAGTGCTAGTATCCTAGCGGGGACTTATAGCACAGATACGCAGTATTTT.